This TCR beta chain was captured in a study of CD8 T cells in ankylosing spondylitis. Findings of the study overall: Typical of ankylosing spondylitis blood, it appeared, was a TCR beta motif of seven to nine highly homologous variants. Researchers report that disease-linked clones proved CD8+ and relatively rare in peripheral blood. Some of the motif variants had earlier been found in reactive arthritis patients' fluid and blood. Disease-linked clones reportedly showed significant enrichment in matched ankylosing spondylitis synovial fluid.

Points on this clonotype: The antigen is not known.

TCRdb redid the calling of the 5' RACE reads with MiXCR, one entry per CDR3 protein. The data hold about 420,000 distinct CDR3 sequences, with around 20% observed a single time. Germline-derived CDR1 and CDR2 are MNHEY and SVGEGT. CDR3 size: 14 residues. Trimming removed 6 bases from V and 7 bases from J, with 15 bases in between. The sample comprised blood, either unsorted or a sorted T cell fraction (not recorded which). This TCR was sampled from a male donor with ankylosing spondylitis. This sequence joins TRBV6-2 or TRBV6-3 and TRBJ2-2; D remains unclear. This chain's CDR3 is CASSRPTKFGELFF. In nucleotides, the CDR3 is TGTGCCAGCAGCCGCCCCACCAAGTTCGGGGAGCTGTTTTTT.